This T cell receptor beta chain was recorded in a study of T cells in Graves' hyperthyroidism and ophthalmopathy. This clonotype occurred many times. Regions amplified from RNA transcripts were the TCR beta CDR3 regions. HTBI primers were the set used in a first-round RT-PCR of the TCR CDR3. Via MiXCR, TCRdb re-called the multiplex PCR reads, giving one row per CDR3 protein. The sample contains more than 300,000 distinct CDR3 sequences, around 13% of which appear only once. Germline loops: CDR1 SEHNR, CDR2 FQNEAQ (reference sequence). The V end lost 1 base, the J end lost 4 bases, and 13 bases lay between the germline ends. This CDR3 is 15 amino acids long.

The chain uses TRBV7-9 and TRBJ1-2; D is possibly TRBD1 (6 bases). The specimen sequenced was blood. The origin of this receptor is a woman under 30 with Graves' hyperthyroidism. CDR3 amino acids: CASSLVQGTTYGYTF. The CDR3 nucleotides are TGTGCCAGCAGCTTAGTGCAGGGGACAACCTATGGCTACACCTTC.